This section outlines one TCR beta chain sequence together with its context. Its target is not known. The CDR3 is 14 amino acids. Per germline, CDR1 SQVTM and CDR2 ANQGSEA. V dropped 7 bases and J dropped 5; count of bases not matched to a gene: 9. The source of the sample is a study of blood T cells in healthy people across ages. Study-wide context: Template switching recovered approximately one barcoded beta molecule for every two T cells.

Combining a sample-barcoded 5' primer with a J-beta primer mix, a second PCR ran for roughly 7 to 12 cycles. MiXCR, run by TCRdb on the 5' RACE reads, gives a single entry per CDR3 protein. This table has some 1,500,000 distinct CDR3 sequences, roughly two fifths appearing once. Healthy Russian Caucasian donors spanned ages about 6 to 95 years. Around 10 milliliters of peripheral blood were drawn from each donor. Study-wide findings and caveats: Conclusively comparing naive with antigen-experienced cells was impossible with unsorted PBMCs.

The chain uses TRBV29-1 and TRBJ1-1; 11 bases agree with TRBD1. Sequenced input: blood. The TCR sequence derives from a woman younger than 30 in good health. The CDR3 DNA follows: TGCAGCGCCGGGACAGGGGGAACGGGGACTGAAGCTTTCTTT. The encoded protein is CSAGTGGTGTEAFF. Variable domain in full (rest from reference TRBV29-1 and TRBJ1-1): SAVISQKPSRDICQRGTSLTIQCQVDSQVTMMFWYRQQPGQSLTLIATANQGSEATYESGFVIDKFPISRPNLTFSTLTVSNMSPEDSSIYLCSAGTGGTGTEAFFGQGTRLTVV.